The 3 T cell receptor beta chains below were found in one sample sequenced in a study of blood T cell repertoires in COVID-19. Profiled with immunoSEQ multiplex PCR; TCRdb holds only in-frame clones, not every one. Among 300,000 or so clones listed, 80% to 95% were seen once. Specimen: PBMCs or T cells enriched from blood (not recorded which). These receptors all come from a woman aged 30 to 39 who had recovered from COVID-19.

This clone was observed once. V and J are TRBV28 and TRBJ2-1; 9 bases agree with TRBD1. Per the germline V gene, CDR1 is MDHEN and CDR2 is SYDVKM. The J segment lost 7 bases and the V segment lost 4 bases, leaving 14 bases of the junction unmatched. This CDR3 comprises 17 residues. The CDR3 region has the DNA TGTGCCAGCAGTTCCTATCTCGGGACAGGGATGGGGAATGAGCAGTTCTTC. Translated, it gives CASSSYLGTGMGNEQFF.

The chain has TRBV6-2 or TRBV6-3 and TRBJ1-2; 10 bases are a match to TRBD1. There are 15 residues in the CDR3. Unmatched junction bases numbered 11, after V lost 6 bases and J lost 7 bases. Looked up from germline, CDR1 is MNHEY and CDR2 is SVGEGT. The CDR3 region is CASSDDVGQGLGYTF. The CDR3 DNA reads TGTGCCAGCAGCGACGACGTGGGACAGGGGCTTGGCTACACCTTC.

The chain uses TRBV29-1 and TRBJ2-7; 8 bases are shared with TRBD1. The junction had 5 bases not matched to a gene; V was cut back by 0 bases and J by 4 bases. CDR3 size: 14 residues. The germline V gene encodes CDR1 SQVTM and CDR2 ANQGSEA. The CDR3 sequence is CSVEEPGGGYEQYF. The CDR3 bases are TGCAGCGTTGAAGAGCCAGGGGGCGGTTACGAGCAGTACTTC.